This TCR beta chain was observed in a study of blood T cell repertoires in COVID-19. Study-wide background: Researchers got acute and convalescent COVID-19 samples from the United States, Italy and Spain. From T cells, B-cell-depleted T cells, or PBMCs came the material, which was cDNA or gDNA.

Authors' data handling: Cell counts per sample came from amplifying reference gene primers. Assay: immunoSEQ multiplex PCR; the TCRdb copy retains only in-frame clones and omits some. That table gives V, J and clone size, and the DNA gave D and trimming. This sample has about 66,000 clones; 65% to 90% occur once, and the top ten carry 6.6%. The CDR3 has 14 residues. Trimming cost V 1 base and J 8 bases, with 15 bases left between them. Per the germline V gene, CDR1 is SGHNT and CDR2 is YYREEE (reference sequence). The receptor comes from a man in his 60s with acute or convalescent COVID-19. Sequences were obtained from peripheral blood. The chain employs TRBV5-4 and TRBJ1-2; possible D gene TRBD1, 6 bases. CDR3 DNA: TGTGCCAGCAGCTTGAAACAGGGTTCGAGCGGCTACACCTTC. Encoded protein: CASSLKQGSSGYTF.